Sequencing of this T cell receptor beta chain was carried out in a study of T cells expressing NK-cell markers. Study-wide background: Sorted CD3+CD56+NKG2C+, CD3+CD56+NKG2C- and CD3+CD56-NKG2C+ T-cell subsets were beta-chain profiled.

This CDR3 is 16 amino acids long. Germline assignment: CDR1 SGHKS and CDR2 YYEKEE (reference sequence). Each CDR3 protein gets one entry in TCRdb, which reprocessed the 5' RACE reads and gives no DNA. The sample is made up of approximately 460,000 distinct CDR3 sequences, and the top ten hold more than 7% of it. Sequenced material: blood T cells: a sorted CD56 or NKG2C T cell subset, CD4+ or CD8+ T cells, or bulk PBMC T cells (not recorded which). The clonotype was recovered from a woman aged 18 to 75 in good health. The chain has TRBV5-5 and TRBJ2-5; TCRdb reports TRBD1, a call that lacks DNA to check it against. CDR3 protein: CASSYPGPRQGETQYF.